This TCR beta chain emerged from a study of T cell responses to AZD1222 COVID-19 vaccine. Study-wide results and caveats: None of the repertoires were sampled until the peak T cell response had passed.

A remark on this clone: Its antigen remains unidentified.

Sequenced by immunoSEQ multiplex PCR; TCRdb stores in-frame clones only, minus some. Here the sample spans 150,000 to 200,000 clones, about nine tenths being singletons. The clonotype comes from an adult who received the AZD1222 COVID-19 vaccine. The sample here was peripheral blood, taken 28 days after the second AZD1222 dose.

The CDR3 spells CASSPTIPGQTDTQYF. CDR3 DNA: TGTGCCAGCAGCCCCACCATACCGGGACAAACAGATACGCAGTATTTT. The chain uses TRBV7-3 and TRBJ2-3; TRBD1 is a possible D gene (6 bases). Trimming pared 5 bases from V and 3 bases from J, leaving 18 bases between. The CDR3 is 16 amino acids. CDR1 is SGHTA and CDR2 is FQGTGA in the germline V gene.